The clone carrying this T cell receptor beta chain was picked up many times. Amplification from RNA transcripts yielded the TCR beta CDR3 regions. RT-PCR with HTBI primers came first, then second-round multiplex PCR. MiXCR, run by TCRdb on the multiplex PCR reads, gives a single entry per CDR3 protein. The sample consists of 350,000 to 450,000 distinct CDR3 sequences, approximately 21% of them appearing once. V lost 5 bases to trimming and J lost 0 bases, with 14 bases between them. This CDR3 has 15 amino acids. Per the germline V gene, CDR1 is SGHTA and CDR2 is FQGNSA. The sample originates from a study of Graves' ophthalmopathy and Graves' hyperthyroidism. About the study: Peripheral blood sampling preceded any treatment and occurred at initial diagnosis.

Aged 18 to 65, hyperthyroidism patients had been newly diagnosed, with under 2 months' duration. Lactation, pregnancy, uncontrolled infections and other autoimmune diseases were all grounds for excluding patients. The specimen sequenced was peripheral blood. The chain carries TRBV7-2 and TRBJ2-7; D gene unclear. The source of this sequence is a woman aged 18-35 years with stable Graves' hyperthyroidism. The CDR3 here is CASSPWSLYSYEQYF. CDR3 nucleotide sequence: TGTGCCAGCAGCCCGTGGTCCCTTTACTCCTACGAGCAGTACTTC. The entire variable domain, with the rest obtained from reference TRBV7-2 and TRBJ2-7, is as follows: GAGVSQSPSNKVTEKGKDVELRCDPISGHTALYWYRQSLGQGLEFLIYFQGNSAPDKSGLPSDRFSAERTGGSVSTLTIQRTQQEDSAVYLCASSPWSLYSYEQYFGPGTRLTVT.